The entry below gives a single T cell receptor (beta chain) sequence along with its context. This sample is part of a study of T-cell reconstitution after alpha-beta-depleted transplantation in children. Construction of the TCRbeta library involved unique molecular identifiers. MiXCR was run by TCRdb on the PCR reads, yielding one entry per CDR3 protein. Of hundreds of thousands of distinct CDR3 sequences listed, about 15% were seen once; the top ten hold 0.9% to 1.2%. The CDR3 has 12 amino acids. CDR1 SGDLS and CDR2 YYNGEE come from the germline V gene. V was trimmed by 0 bases and J by 6 bases, leaving 3 bases between them.

The rearrangement joins TRBV9 to TRBJ2-2; D unresolved. Sequencing was performed on PBMCs from the stem cell graft donor, taken from the stem cell graft. The clonotype comes from a human donor who donated a stem cell graft to a child with acute myeloid leukemia. The CDR3 DNA reads TGTGCCAGCAGCGTAGTTGCCGGGGAGCTGTTTTTT. Translating gives CASSVVAGELFF. Variable domain in full (rest from reference TRBV9 and TRBJ2-2): DSGVTQTPKHLITATGQRVTLRCSPRSGDLSVYWYQQSLDQGLQFLIQYYNGEERAKGNILERFSAQQFPDLHSELNLSSLELGDSALYFCASSVVAGELFFGEGSRLTVL.